This TCR beta chain was sequenced in a study of beta chain features in type 1 diabetes. Study outcomes and limitations: People with Type 1 diabetes carried modestly yet significantly shorter TCRB CDR3s in all four CD4+ subsets. There were fewer insertions and more deletions at the VDJ junctions of type 1 diabetes patients.

Expressed TCRB transcripts got sequenced, as all isolated RNA was reverse transcribed. Several million reads were obtained on average from naive, central memory and regulatory T cell samples. Libraries were prepared by immunoSEQ multiplex PCR; TCRdb keeps only in-frame clonotypes and omits some of them. The table records roughly 150,000 clones, 50% to 70% of them present only once. Researchers reported sorting CD4+ naive, central memory, regulatory and stem cell-like memory cells via CD45RO/CCR7/CD25/CD127/CD95/CD27. This clone has only a few counts. The target antigen is unknown. CDR1 is SQVTM, CDR2 ANQGSEA, per germline. This CDR3 is built from 14 residues. Unmatched junction bases numbered 8, after V lost 8 bases and J lost 3 bases.

Sequencing was done on a sample of naive CD4+ T cells from blood. The chain employs TRBV29-1 and TRBJ2-1, with 9 bases identical to TRBD2. This receptor was identified in a man aged 30 to 45 with type 1 diabetes. The CDR3: CSSSASGVYNEQFF. The CDR3 DNA reads TGCAGCTCCTCAGCTAGCGGGGTCTACAATGAGCAGTTCTTC.